A single sample gave rise to the 6 T cell receptor beta chains below, sequenced in a study of tumour-infiltrating T cells in Burkitt lymphoma. Data came from immunoSEQ multiplex PCR; TCRdb stores just in-frame clones and leaves some out. The sample contains roughly 800 clones, about 71% of which appear only once. Sequenced: tumor tissue. These receptor sequences come from a human donor with Burkitt lymphoma.

This chain uses TRBV7-9 with TRBJ1-5; TRBD1 agrees at 7 bases. CDR3 size: 16 residues. Germline CDR1 is SEHNR and CDR2 is FQNEAQ (reference sequence). V shed 5 bases and J 4 bases; nucleotides not matched to a gene: 11. The CDR3 here is CASSPWGAGGNQPQHF. In nucleotides, the CDR3 is TGTGCCAGCAGCCCTTGGGGTGCAGGGGGAAATCAGCCCCAGCATTTT. Using reference TRBV7-9 and TRBJ1-5 for the parts outside the CDR3, the full variable domain is DTGVSQNPRHKITKRGQNVTFRCDPISEHNRLYWYRQTLGQGPEFLTYFQNEAQLEKSRLLSDRFSAERPKGSFSTLEIQRTEQGDSAMYLCASSPWGAGGNQPQHFGDGTRLSIL.

The chain joins TRBV6-6 to TRBJ2-7, with a possible D match to TRBD2 (6 bases). V was cut by 6 bases and J by 3 bases, with 21 bases left in between. The germline gives CDR1 MNHNY, CDR2 SVGAGI (reference sequence). This CDR3 comprises 16 residues. CDR3 DNA sequence: TGTGCCAGCAGCTTACCAGAACGGGAGTTAAACTACGAGCAGTACTTC. The encoded protein is CASSLPERELNYEQYF.

This clone appeared a few times. V usage is TRBV7-8 and J usage is TRBJ2-7, with 12 bases matching TRBD1. Unmatched junction bases numbered 4, after V lost 6 bases and J lost 4 bases. This CDR3 has 14 residues. The germline V gene has CDR1 SGHVS and CDR2 FQNEAQ. CDR3 DNA sequence: TGTGCCAGCAGAGGGACAGGGGGCGCGTACGAGCAGTACTTC. Protein sequence: CASRGTGGAYEQYF.

Comments on this clone: The same CDR3 arises from other DNA sequences in this sample as well. The V gene is TRBV6-5, the J gene TRBJ2-7; 9 bases line up with TRBD1. Trimming took 5 bases from V and 3 from J; bases not matched to a gene: 8. The V gene's germline CDR1 is MNHEY and CDR2 SVGAGI. The CDR3 loop spans 15 amino acids. The CDR3 protein is CASSHGGTGYYEQYF. In nucleotides, the CDR3 is TGTGCCAGCAGTCACGGGGGGACAGGGTACTACGAGCAGTACTTC.

This chain joins TRBV4-1 and TRBJ2-7; unclear D gene. CDR1 is MGHRA and CDR2 is YSYEKL in the germline V gene. The CDR3 extends over 17 amino acids. With 0 bases removed from V and 4 bases from J, the gap between germline ends came to 19 bases. The CDR3, as DNA: TGCGCCAGCAGCCAAGAAGTAGGAAGCCCAGTTAGGTACGAGCAGTACTTC. Protein product: CASSQEVGSPVRYEQYF.

This clone was seen a few times. The CDR3 nucleotides are TGCAGCGTCGCCGGGACAGGGGGATCTGGGGCCAACGTCCTGACTTTC. Amino acids: CSVAGTGGSGANVLTF. The J gene is TRBJ2-6, the V gene TRBV29-1, with TRBD1 matching 11 bases. The CDR3 is made up of 16 amino acids. V shed 6 bases, J shed 1 base, and the junction held 5 bases outside the gene matches. The germline CDR1 and CDR2 sequences are SQVTM and ANQGSEA.